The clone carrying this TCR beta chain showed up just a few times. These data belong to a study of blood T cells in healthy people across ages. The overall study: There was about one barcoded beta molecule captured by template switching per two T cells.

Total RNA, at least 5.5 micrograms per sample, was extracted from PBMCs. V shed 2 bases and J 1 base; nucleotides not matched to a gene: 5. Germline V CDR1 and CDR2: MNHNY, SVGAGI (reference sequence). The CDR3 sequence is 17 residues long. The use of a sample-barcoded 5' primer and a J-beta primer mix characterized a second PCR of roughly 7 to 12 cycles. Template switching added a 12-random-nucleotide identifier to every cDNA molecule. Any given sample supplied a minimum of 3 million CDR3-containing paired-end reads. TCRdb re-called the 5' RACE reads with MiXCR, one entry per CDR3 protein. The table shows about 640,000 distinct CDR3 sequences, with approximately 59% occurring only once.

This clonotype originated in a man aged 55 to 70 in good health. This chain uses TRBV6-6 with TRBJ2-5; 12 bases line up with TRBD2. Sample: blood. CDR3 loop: CASSYGTSGFLQETQYF. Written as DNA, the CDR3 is TGTGCCAGCAGTTACGGGACTAGCGGGTTCCTCCAAGAGACCCAGTACTTC.